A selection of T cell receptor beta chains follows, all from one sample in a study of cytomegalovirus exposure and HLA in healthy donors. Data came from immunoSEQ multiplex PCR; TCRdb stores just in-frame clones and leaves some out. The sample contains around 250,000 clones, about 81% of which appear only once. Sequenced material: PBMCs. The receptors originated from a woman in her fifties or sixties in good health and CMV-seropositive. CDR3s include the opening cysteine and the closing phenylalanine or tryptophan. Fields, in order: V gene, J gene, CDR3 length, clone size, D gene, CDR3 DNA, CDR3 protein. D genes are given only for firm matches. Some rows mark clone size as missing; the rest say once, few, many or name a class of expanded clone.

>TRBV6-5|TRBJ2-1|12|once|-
TGTGCCAGCAGGGCATCCTACAATGAGCAGTTCTTC
CASRASYNEQFF
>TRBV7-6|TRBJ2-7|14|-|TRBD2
TGTGCCAGCAGCCCTACTAGCGGGAGCGACGAGCAGTACTTC
CASSPTSGSDEQYF
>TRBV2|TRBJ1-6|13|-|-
TGTGCCAGCAGTAAGGACACTAATTCACCCCTCCACTTT
CASSKDTNSPLHF
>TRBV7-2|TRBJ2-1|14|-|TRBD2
TGTGCCAGCAGCTCCTCTAGCGGGAGCTTTGAGCAGTTCTTC
CASSSSSGSFEQFF
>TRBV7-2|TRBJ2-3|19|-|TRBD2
TGTGCCAGCAGCTTAGCGGAGAGGGGACTAGCGAAGGGTCGAGATACGCAGTATTTT
CASSLAERGLAKGRDTQYF
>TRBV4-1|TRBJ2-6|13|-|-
TGCGCCAGCCGGACTACTGGGGCCAACGTCCTGACTTTC
CASRTTGANVLTF
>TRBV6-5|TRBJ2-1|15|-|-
TGTGCCAGCAGACGGAGGACGAGCTCCTACAATGAGCAGTTCTTC
CASRRRTSSYNEQFF
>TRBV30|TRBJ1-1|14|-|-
TGTGCCTGGGAAGGGTCCAGGGGCTACCCTGAAGCTTTCTTT
CAWEGSRGYPEAFF
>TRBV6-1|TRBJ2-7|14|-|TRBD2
TGTGCCAGCACCGGGACTAGCGGGATTTTCGAGCAGTACTTC
CASTGTSGIFEQYF
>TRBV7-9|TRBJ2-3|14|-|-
TGTGCCAGCAGTCGCGGACAGAGCACAGATACGCAGTATTTT
CASSRGQSTDTQYF
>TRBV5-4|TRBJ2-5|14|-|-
TGTGCCAGCAGCTCCTGGACAGCCCCTTCGAGCCAGTACTTC
CASSSWTAPSSQYF
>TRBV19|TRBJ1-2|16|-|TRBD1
TGTGCCAGTAGTATAGGGTCCCCGGCAGGGGGCTATGGCTACACCTTC
CASSIGSPAGGYGYTF
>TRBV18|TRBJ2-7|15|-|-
TGTGCCAGCTCACCACCGGTACGGCAGGGCTACGAGCAGTACTTC
CASSPPVRQGYEQYF
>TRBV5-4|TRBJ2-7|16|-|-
TGTGCCAGCAGCTCCTCACTGACTAGAGGAGACCGGGAGCAGTACTTC
CASSSSLTRGDREQYF
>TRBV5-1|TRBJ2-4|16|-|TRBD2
TGCGCCAGCAGCCCCCGGACTAGCGGGAGTAAAAACATTCAGTACTTC
CASSPRTSGSKNIQYF
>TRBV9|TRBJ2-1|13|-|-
TGTGCCAGCAGCCCCACGACCGCGGGTGAGCAGTTCTTC
CASSPTTAGEQFF
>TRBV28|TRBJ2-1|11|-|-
TGTGCCAGCAGTCCGGGACTTCCGCAGTTCTTC
CASSPGLPQFF
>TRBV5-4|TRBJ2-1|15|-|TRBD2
TGTGCCAGCAGTAAGACTAGCGGGAAGATAAGTGAGCAGTTCTTC
CASSKTSGKISEQFF
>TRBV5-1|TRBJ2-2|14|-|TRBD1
TGCGCCAGCAGCCCTAGACAGGGCAGCGGGGAGCTGTTTTTT
CASSPRQGSGELFF
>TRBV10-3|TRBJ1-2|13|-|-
TGTGCCACCAGGACAGACCAAACTAATGGCTACACCTTC
CATRTDQTNGYTF
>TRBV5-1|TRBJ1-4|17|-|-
TGCGCCAGCAGCTTGGCCGGACAGCTTGCAACTAATGAAAAACTGTTTTTT
CASSLAGQLATNEKLFF
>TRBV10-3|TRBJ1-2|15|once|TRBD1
TGTGCCATCAGCCCCTTGGAGGGGGCTAGCTATGGCTACACCTTC
CAISPLEGASYGYTF
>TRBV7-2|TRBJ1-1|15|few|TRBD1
TGTGCCAGCAGCCCTAGCTGGCAGGGGGAGACTGAAGCTTTCTTT
CASSPSWQGETEAFF
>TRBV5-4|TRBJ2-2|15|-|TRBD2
TGTGCCGTCTCCCCGGGACTAGCGAGTCCCGGGGAGCTGTTTTTT
CAVSPGLASPGELFF
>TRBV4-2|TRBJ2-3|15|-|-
TGTGCCAGCAGCCAAGAAACCGGGAGCACAGATACGCAGTATTTT
CASSQETGSTDTQYF
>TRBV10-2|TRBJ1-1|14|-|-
TGCGCCAGCAGAGAGCCCCCCCGGGACACTGAAGCTTTCTTT
CASREPPRDTEAFF